The present T cell receptor beta chain was sequenced within a study of response to subunit inactivated influenza vaccine. Study observations and caveats: Seasonal influenza vaccination, on each occasion, was suggested by the authors to recruit few new T cells.

On this clonotype: Its antigen remains unknown.

TCRdb itself ran the RT-PCR reads through MiXCR, one entry per CDR3 protein. The sample gives fewer than 350,000 distinct CDR3 sequences, just over 20% of which show up once; roughly 10% is in the top ten. The germline V gene has CDR1 KGHDR and CDR2 SFDVKD. V shed 3 bases and J shed 7 bases, with 15 bases lying between them. This CDR3 is built from 15 residues. The TCR comes from a man between 50 and 75 years old who received an inactivated influenza vaccine. The chain links TRBV24-1 to TRBJ1-5; D call uncertain. Sequencing used PBMCs from blood, obtained less than 22 months after vaccination. The CDR3 reads CATSDGGTYSQPQHF. The CDR3 DNA reads as TGTGCCACCAGTGATGGAGGTACGTATTCACAGCCCCAGCATTTT.